The next 19 T cell receptor beta chains were all read from a single sample in a study of shared T cell receptors in the human thymus. Assay: immunoSEQ multiplex PCR; the TCRdb copy retains only in-frame clones and omits some. The sample lists 630,000 or so clones; more than 70% were seen once. This sample also appeared in a second study, on human thymus T cells.

The sample was thymocytes. These receptors all come from a boy less than two years old with a congenital heart defect.

V gene TRBV5-6 combines with J gene TRBJ2-3; possibly TRBD2 for D (6 bases). Germline-derived CDR1 and CDR2 are SGHDT and YYEEEE. The V end was cut by 4 bases, the J end by 4 bases, with 28 bases between. The CDR3 contains 19 residues. CDR3 bases: TGTGCCAGCAGCCCGGAGCAGCGGGCGGGCCCCCGCGACGCAGATACGCAGTATTTT. This sequence encodes CASSPEQRAGPRDADTQYF. The full variable domain, with the rest looked up from reference TRBV5-6 and TRBJ2-3, is DAGVTQSPTHLIKTRGQQVTLRCSPKSGHDTVSWYQQALGQGPQFIFQYYEEEERQRGNFPDRFSGHQFPNYSSELNVNALLLGDSALYLCASSPEQRAGPRDADTQYFGPGTRLTVL.

V gene TRBV11-2 combines with J gene TRBJ2-4; 7 positions match TRBD1. With 2 bases clipped from V and 4 bases from J, the junction kept 11 bases outside the gene matches. This CDR3 is 17 amino acids long. Germline V gene data show CDR1 as SGHAT and CDR2 as FQNNGV. The CDR3 sequence: CASSLPSAGTEKNIQYF. DNA for the CDR3: TGTGCCAGCAGCTTACCCTCAGCCGGGACAGAAAAAAACATTCAGTACTTC.

CDR3 sequence reads: CASPQDSSYEQYF. CDR3 in DNA: TGTGCCAGCCCTCAAGACAGCTCCTACGAGCAGTACTTC. The chain couples TRBV7-2 to TRBJ2-7; tentative D call: TRBD1 (5 bases). Germline V gene data show CDR1 as SGHTA and CDR2 as FQGNSA. Trimming cost V 8 bases and J 0 bases, with 11 bases left between them. CDR3 length: 13 amino acids. Complete variable domain (other parts from reference TRBV7-2 and TRBJ2-7): GAGVSQSPSNKVTEKGKDVELRCDPISGHTALYWYRQSLGQGLEFLIYFQGNSAPDKSGLPSDRFSAERTGGSVSTLTIQRTQQEDSAVYLCASPQDSSYEQYFGPGTRLTVT.

The genes are TRBV19 and TRBJ2-6; 8 bases map to TRBD2. Germline trimming cut 7 bases from V and 0 bases from J; bases unmatched to any gene: 8. The CDR3 has 17 residues. Germline CDR1 reads LNHDA; CDR2 reads SQIVND (reference sequence). The CDR3 sequence: CASNGLAGRSGANVLTF. DNA for the CDR3: TGTGCCAGTAATGGCCTAGCGGGTCGCTCTGGGGCCAACGTCCTGACTTTC. The full variable domain, its missing parts supplied by reference TRBV19 and TRBJ2-6, is DGGITQSPKYLFRKEGQNVTLSCEQNLNHDAMYWYRQDPGQGLRLIYYSQIVNDFQKGDIAEGYSVSREKKESFPLTVTSAQKNPTAFYLCASNGLAGRSGANVLTFGAGSRLTVL.

In DNA form, the CDR3 reads TGTGCCAGCAGACGGACAGGAGCTAACACCGGGGAGCTGTTTTTT. Protein: CASRRTGANTGELFF. V usage is TRBV27 and J usage is TRBJ2-2, with TRBD1 matching 7 bases. Germline CDR1 is MNHEY and CDR2 is SMNVEV (reference sequence). CDR3 length: 15 residues. With 6 bases clipped from V and 2 bases from J, the junction kept 6 bases outside the gene matches.

This chain connects TRBV27 to TRBJ2-2; the D is unclear. Germline V gene lookup returns CDR1 MNHEY and CDR2 SMNVEV (reference sequence). The CDR3 length is 13 residues. Trimming stripped 8 bases from V and 0 bases from J, with 7 bases between. CDR3 sequence: CASLTTNTGELFF. CDR3 coding DNA: TGTGCCAGCCTGACAACGAACACCGGGGAGCTGTTTTTT.

The gene calls are TRBV19 and TRBJ2-7; 7 nucleotides line up with TRBD1. With V trimmed by 5 bases and J by 0 bases, 4 bases remained unmatched. Germline lookup yields CDR1 LNHDA and CDR2 SQIVND (reference sequence). The CDR3 is made up of 14 amino acids. This CDR3 reads CASSSWTGSYEQYF. The CDR3 DNA follows: TGTGCCAGTAGTTCTTGGACAGGCTCCTACGAGCAGTACTTC. The full variable domain, with the rest looked up from reference TRBV19 and TRBJ2-7, is DGGITQSPKYLFRKEGQNVTLSCEQNLNHDAMYWYRQDPGQGLRLIYYSQIVNDFQKGDIAEGYSVSREKKESFPLTVTSAQKNPTAFYLCASSSWTGSYEQYFGPGTRLTVT.

This clone was counted once. The rearrangement uses TRBV14 and TRBJ2-3; 10 bases are shared with TRBD2. Germline V gene lookup returns CDR1 SGHDN and CDR2 FVKESK. The ends lost 5 bases at V and 7 bases at J; junction bases unmatched: 15. The CDR3 runs 17 residues. The CDR3 is CASSFLPGLATPNTQYF. CDR3 DNA: TGTGCCAGCAGCTTTCTACCGGGACTAGCGACCCCGAATACGCAGTATTTT.

The V and J genes are TRBV20-1 and TRBJ1-1, with D possibly being TRBD1 (6 bases). The CDR3 contains 11 residues. Per germline, CDR1 DFQATT and CDR2 SNEGSKA (reference sequence). Trimming pared 6 bases from V and 9 bases from J, leaving 14 bases between. The CDR3 loop is CSARDRTQAFF. DNA of the CDR3: TGCAGTGCCCGTGACAGGACGCAAGCTTTCTTT.

The chain employs TRBV5-1 and TRBJ2-1, with D possibly being TRBD1 (6 bases). Trimming shortened V by 0 bases and J by 3 bases, and 19 bases separated the two germline ends. This CDR3 is built from 18 residues. Germline CDR1 reads SGHRS; CDR2 reads YFSETQ. This chain's CDR3 is CASSLVASLQGSYNEQFF. Here the CDR3 DNA reads TGCGCCAGCAGCTTGGTTGCCTCGTTACAGGGAAGCTACAATGAGCAGTTCTTC.

This clone was recorded only once. J is TRBJ2-1 and V is TRBV4-3; 9 bases match TRBD1. J gave up 0 bases and V 4 bases, and 7 bases lay outside the gene matches. This CDR3 is 17 amino acids long. Germline V gene data show CDR1 as LGHNA and CDR2 as YSLEER. The chain's CDR3 is CASSLSGTGSSYNEQFF. CDR3 nucleotide sequence: TGCGCCAGCAGCCTTTCCGGGACAGGGAGCTCCTACAATGAGCAGTTCTTC.

The CDR3 spells CSARDSAEQYF. The CDR3 DNA follows: TGCAGTGCTAGAGATTCCGCGGAGCAGTACTTC. The chain is built from TRBV20-1 and TRBJ2-7, with D unclear. The CDR3 consists of 11 residues. Germline V gene sequence: CDR1 DFQATT, CDR2 SNEGSKA (reference sequence). The V end lost 0 bases, the J end lost 7 bases, and 7 bases lay between the germline ends.

The rearrangement uses TRBV5-4 and TRBJ2-1, with 7 nucleotides matching TRBD1. This CDR3 region has 16 residues. In germline, CDR1 is SGHNT, CDR2 YYREEE (reference sequence). Trimming at V came to 0 bases and at J to 10 bases, leaving 13 bases not matched to a gene. CDR3 DNA sequence: TGTGCCAGCAGCTTGGACGCTCCGGACAGGCCCCTAGAGCAGTTCTTC. It codes for CASSLDAPDRPLEQFF.

The J gene is TRBJ2-1, the V gene TRBV5-4, with 8 bases that match TRBD2. V lost 0 bases to trimming and J lost 6 bases; unmatched junction nucleotides: 5. The CDR3 length is 15 residues. Germline V gives CDR1 SGHNT, CDR2 YYREEE (reference sequence). This CDR3 reads CASSLAGAGVNEQFF. In DNA, the CDR3 is TGTGCCAGCAGCTTGGCCGGAGCGGGGGTCAATGAGCAGTTCTTC.

This clone occurred once. The chain combines TRBV2 with TRBJ1-5, with D possibly matching TRBD1 (5 bases). This CDR3 spans 12 amino acids. V lost 7 bases and J 6 bases, leaving 10 bases between the germline ends. The germline V gene encodes CDR1 SNHLY and CDR2 FYNNEI. In DNA, the CDR3 is TGTGCCAGCAAAGCGGGACCTCAGCCCCAGCATTTT. Translating gives CASKAGPQPQHF.

This chain joins TRBV12-5 and TRBJ1-2; 7 bases agree with TRBD1. The CDR3 spans 17 residues. Germline loops: CDR1 LGHNT, CDR2 FRNRAP. Trimming at V came to 0 bases and at J to 1 base, leaving 8 bases not matched to a gene. In DNA, the CDR3 is TGTGCTAGTGGTTTGGTAAGAGGACAGGCTCATAACTATGGCTACACCTTC. It yields the protein CASGLVRGQAHNYGYTF.

The chain joins TRBV4-2 to TRBJ2-3; 11 nucleotides align to TRBD2. This CDR3 region has 15 residues. With 4 bases clipped from V and 3 bases from J, the junction kept 3 bases outside the gene matches. The V gene's germline CDR1 is LGHNA and CDR2 YNFKEQ. The CDR3 region has the DNA TGTGCCAGCAGCCCCGTAGCGGGGGGGACAGATACGCAGTATTTT. Its translation: CASSPVAGGTDTQYF.

The chain links TRBV5-4 to TRBJ1-1, with D unclear. V lost 0 bases to trimming and J lost 1 base, with 13 bases between them. This CDR3 is built from 16 residues. Per germline, CDR1 SGHNT and CDR2 YYREEE (reference sequence). The CDR3 nucleotides are TGTGCCAGCAGCTTGGGATCCGGTGGAGGGAACACTGAAGCTTTCTTT. Encoded protein: CASSLGSGGGNTEAFF. Full variable domain (missing parts from reference TRBV5-4 and TRBJ1-1): ETGVTQSPTHLIKTRGQQVTLRCSSQSGHNTVSWYQQALGQGPQFIFQYYREEENGRGNFPPRFSGLQFPNYSSELNVNALELDDSALYLCASSLGSGGGNTEAFFGQGTRLTVV.

In regard to this clone: Lacking the conserved final phenylalanine or tryptophan, this CDR3 likely reflects a read error. The V and J genes are TRBV30 and TRBJ1-2; TRBD1 might be the D (6 bases). The CDR3 contains 12 residues. Germline-derived CDR1 and CDR2 are GTSNPN and SVGIG (reference sequence). Trimming took off 8 bases at V and 4 bases at J, with 14 bases between the two ends. In DNA, the CDR3 is TGTGCCGTCGGAGACAGGAGCTATGGCTACACCCTC. Residues: CAVGDRSYGYTL.